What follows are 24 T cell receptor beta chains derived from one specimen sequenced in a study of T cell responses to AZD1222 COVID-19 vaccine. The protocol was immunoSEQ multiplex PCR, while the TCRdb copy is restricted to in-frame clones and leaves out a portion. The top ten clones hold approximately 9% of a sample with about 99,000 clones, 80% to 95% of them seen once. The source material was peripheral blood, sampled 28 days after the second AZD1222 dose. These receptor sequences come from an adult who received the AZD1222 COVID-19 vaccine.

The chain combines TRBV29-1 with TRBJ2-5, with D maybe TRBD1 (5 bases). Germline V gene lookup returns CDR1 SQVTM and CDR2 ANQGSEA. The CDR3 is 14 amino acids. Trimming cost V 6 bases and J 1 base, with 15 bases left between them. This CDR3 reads CSVYDTGSQETQYF. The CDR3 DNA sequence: TGCAGCGTGTACGACACAGGATCCCAAGAGACCCAGTACTTC.

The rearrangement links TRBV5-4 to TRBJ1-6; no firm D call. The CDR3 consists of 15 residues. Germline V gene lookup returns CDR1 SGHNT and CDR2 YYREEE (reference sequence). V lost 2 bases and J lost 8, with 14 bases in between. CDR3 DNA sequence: TGTGCCAGCAGCTTTATGGGTTCGGGGTATTCACCCCTCCACTTT. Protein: CASSFMGSGYSPLHF.

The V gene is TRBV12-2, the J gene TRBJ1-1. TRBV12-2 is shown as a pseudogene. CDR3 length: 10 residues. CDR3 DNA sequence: TGTGCATGGTCCGGGGGTGAAGCTTTCTTT. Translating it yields CAWSGGEAFF.

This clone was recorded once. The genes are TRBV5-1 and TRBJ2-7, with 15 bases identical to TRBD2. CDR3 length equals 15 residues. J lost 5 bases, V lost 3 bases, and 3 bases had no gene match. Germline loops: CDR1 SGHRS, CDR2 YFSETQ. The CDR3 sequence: CASSWTSGRADEQYF. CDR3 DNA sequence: TGCGCCAGCAGCTGGACTAGCGGGAGGGCGGACGAGCAGTACTTC.

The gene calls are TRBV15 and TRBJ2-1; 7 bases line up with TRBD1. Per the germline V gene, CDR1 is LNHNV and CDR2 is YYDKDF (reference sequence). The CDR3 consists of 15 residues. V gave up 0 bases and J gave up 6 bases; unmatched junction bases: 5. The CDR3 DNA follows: TGTGCCACCAGCAGAGATCTGACAGGGAGCAATGAGCAGTTCTTC. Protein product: CATSRDLTGSNEQFF.

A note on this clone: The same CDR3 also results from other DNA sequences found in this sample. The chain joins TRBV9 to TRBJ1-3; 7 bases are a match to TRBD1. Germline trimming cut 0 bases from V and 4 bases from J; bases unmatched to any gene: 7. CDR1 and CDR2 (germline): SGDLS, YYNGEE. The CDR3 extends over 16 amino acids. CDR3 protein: CASSVATGEAGNTIYF. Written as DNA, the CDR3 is TGTGCCAGCAGCGTAGCTACAGGGGAGGCGGGAAACACCATATATTTT. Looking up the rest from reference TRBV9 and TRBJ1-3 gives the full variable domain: DSGVTQTPKHLITATGQRVTLRCSPRSGDLSVYWYQQSLDQGLQFLIQYYNGEERAKGNILERFSAQQFPDLHSELNLSSLELGDSALYFCASSVATGEAGNTIYFGEGSWLTVV.

The CDR3 is CASSGTSLTGELFF. For the CDR3, the DNA is TGTGCCAGCAGTGGGACTAGCCTCACCGGGGAGCTGTTTTTT. The chain uses TRBV6-2 or TRBV6-3 and TRBJ2-2; 9 nucleotides align to TRBD2. Trimming cost V 5 bases and J 4 bases; bases outside gene matches: 2. This CDR3 comprises 14 residues. The germline V gene encodes CDR1 MNHEY and CDR2 SVGEGT.

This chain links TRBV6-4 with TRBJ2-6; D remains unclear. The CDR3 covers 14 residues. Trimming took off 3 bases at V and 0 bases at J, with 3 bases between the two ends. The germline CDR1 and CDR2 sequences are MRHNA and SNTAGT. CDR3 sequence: CASSEDSGANVLTF. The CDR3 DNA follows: TGTGCCAGCAGTGAGGACTCTGGGGCCAACGTCCTGACTTTC.

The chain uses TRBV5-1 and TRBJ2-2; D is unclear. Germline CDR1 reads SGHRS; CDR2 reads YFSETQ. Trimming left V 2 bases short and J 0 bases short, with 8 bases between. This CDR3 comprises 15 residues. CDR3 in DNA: TGCGCCAGCAGCTTTGGGCTGACGAACACCGGGGAGCTGTTTTTT. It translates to CASSFGLTNTGELFF.

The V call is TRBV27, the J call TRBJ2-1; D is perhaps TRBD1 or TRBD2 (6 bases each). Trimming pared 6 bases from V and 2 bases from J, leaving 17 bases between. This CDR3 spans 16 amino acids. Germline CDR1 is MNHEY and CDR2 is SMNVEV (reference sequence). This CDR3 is CASSRGLAGTYNEQFF. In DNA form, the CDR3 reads TGTGCCAGCAGCAGGGGTTTGGCGGGGACCTACAATGAGCAGTTCTTC.

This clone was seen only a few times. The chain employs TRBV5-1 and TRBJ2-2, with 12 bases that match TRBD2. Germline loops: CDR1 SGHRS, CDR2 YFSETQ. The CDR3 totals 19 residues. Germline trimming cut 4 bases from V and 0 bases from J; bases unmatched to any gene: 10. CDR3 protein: CASSILAGGPSSNTGELFF. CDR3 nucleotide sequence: TGCGCCAGCAGCATCCTAGCGGGAGGGCCATCTTCGAACACCGGGGAGCTGTTTTTT.

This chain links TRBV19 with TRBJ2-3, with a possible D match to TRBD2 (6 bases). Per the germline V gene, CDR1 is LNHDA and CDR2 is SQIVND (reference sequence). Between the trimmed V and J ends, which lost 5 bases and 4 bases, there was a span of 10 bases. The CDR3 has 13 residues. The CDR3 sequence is CASSLGGADTQYF. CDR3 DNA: TGTGCCAGTAGTTTGGGGGGTGCAGATACGCAGTATTTT.

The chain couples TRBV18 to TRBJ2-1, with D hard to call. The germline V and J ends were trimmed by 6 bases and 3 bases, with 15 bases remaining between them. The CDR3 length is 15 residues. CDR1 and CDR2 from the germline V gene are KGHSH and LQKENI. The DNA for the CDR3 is TGTGCCAGCTCCACCCCCCCAACTGGCTACAATGAGCAGTTCTTC. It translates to CASSTPPTGYNEQFF.

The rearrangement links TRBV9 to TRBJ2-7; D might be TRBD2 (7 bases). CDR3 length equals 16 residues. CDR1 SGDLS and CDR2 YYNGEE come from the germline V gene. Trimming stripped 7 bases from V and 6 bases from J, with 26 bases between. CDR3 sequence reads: CASRPRGGELGREQYF. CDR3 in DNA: TGTGCCAGCCGCCCGAGGGGGGGGGAATTAGGACGCGAGCAGTACTTC.

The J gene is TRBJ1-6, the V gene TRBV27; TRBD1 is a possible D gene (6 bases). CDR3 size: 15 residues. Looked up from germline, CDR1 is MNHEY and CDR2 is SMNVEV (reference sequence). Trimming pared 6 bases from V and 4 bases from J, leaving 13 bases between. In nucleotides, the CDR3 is TGTGCCAGCAGCCGAGGAACAGGGTATAATTCACCCCTCCACTTT. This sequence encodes CASSRGTGYNSPLHF.

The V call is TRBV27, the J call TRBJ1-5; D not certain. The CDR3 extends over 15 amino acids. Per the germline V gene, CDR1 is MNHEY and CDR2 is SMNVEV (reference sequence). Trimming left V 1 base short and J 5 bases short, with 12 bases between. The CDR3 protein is CASSLYDIRDQPQHF. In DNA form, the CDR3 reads TGTGCCAGCAGTTTATACGACATTCGGGATCAGCCCCAGCATTTT.

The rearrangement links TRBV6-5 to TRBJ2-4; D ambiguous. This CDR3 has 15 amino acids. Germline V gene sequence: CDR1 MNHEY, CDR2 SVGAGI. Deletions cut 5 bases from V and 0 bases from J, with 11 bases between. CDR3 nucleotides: TGTGCCAGCAGTAAACTTGCAGTAGCCAAAAACATTCAGTACTTC. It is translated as CASSKLAVAKNIQYF.

Written as DNA, the CDR3 is TGTGCCAGCAGCCAGGCGCTAGCGGGAGCTTACGAGCAGTACTTC. Protein sequence: CASSQALAGAYEQYF. The chain joins TRBV3-1 (or the pseudogene TRBV3-2) to TRBJ2-7; 10 positions agree with TRBD2. The germline gives CDR1 LGHDT, CDR2 YNNKEL (reference sequence). With 3 bases clipped from V and 4 bases from J, the junction kept 6 bases outside the gene matches. The CDR3 consists of 15 residues.

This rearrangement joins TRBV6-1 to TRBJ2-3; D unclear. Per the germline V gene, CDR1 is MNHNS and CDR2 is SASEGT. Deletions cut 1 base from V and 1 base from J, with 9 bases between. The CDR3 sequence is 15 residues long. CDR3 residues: CASSEGVRGTDTQYF. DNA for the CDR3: TGTGCCAGCAGTGAAGGGGTCCGGGGCACAGATACGCAGTATTTT.

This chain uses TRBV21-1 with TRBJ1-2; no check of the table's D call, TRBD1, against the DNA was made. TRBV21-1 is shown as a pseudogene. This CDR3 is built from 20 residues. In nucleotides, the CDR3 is TGTGCCAGCAGCAAAGGTCCGCAGGGGGCGCAGGCAGAGTTAGACTATGGCTACACCTTC. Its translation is CASSKGPQGAQAELDYGYTF.

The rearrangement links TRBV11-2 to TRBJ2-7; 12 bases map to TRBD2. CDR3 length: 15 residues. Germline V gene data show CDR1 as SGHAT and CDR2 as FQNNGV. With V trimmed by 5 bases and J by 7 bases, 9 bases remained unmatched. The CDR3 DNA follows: TGTGCCAGCAGCCCGACTAGCGGGAGATCACGGGAGCAGTACTTC. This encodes CASSPTSGRSREQYF.

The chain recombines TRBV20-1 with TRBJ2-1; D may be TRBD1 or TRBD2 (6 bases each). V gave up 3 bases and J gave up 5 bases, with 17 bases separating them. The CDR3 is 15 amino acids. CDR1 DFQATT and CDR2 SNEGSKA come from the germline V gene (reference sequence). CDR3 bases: TGCAGTGCTAGTTGGCCGACGGGGGCTGACAATGAGCAGTTCTTC. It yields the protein CSASWPTGADNEQFF.

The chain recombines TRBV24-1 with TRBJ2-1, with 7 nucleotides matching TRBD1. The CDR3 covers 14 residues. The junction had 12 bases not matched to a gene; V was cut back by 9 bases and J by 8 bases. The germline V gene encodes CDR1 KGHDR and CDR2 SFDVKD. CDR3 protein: CATLSGTAGDEQFF. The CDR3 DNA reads TGTGCCACCTTATCCGGGACAGCAGGTGATGAGCAGTTCTTC.

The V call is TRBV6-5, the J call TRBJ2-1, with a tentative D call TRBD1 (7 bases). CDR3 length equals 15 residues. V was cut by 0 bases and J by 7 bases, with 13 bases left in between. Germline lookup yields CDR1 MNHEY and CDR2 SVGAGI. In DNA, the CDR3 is TGTGCCAGCAGTTACTCGATGTCAGGGGGGAATGAGCAGTTCTTC. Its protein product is CASSYSMSGGNEQFF.